Listed below are T cell receptor beta chains from one sample, sequenced in a study of blood T cell repertoires in COVID-19. The method was immunoSEQ multiplex PCR; TCRdb's version includes in-frame clones alone and lacks a portion of them. The data contain tens of thousands of clones, about nine tenths of them singletons. Sequenced material: peripheral blood. The receptors here all came from a middle-aged man with active or convalescent COVID-19. Each CDR3 is given with its conserved first and last residue. A D gene is named only where the DNA matches it firmly. Clone size is stated in some rows and not others, as once, few, many or a class when expanded.

v_gene,abundance,d_gene,j_gene,CDR3nt,CDR3aa
TRBV2,-,TRBD2,TRBJ2-1,TGTGCCAGCATTACCGGGACTAGCAATGAGCAGTTCTTC,CASITGTSNEQFF
TRBV21-1,-,-,TRBJ2-1,TGTGCCAGCAGCAAAGTACGCCCGGGGACTAGCGGGAACCTCTACAATGAGCAGTTCTTC,CASSKVRPGTSGNLYNEQFF
TRBV6-6,-,-,TRBJ1-4,TGTGCCAGCAGTTACTCCCCTGCCACTGATGAAAAACTGTTTTTT,CASSYSPATDEKLFF
TRBV28,-,TRBD2,TRBJ2-5,TGTGCCAGCAGTTTGATCCTAGCGGGAGGGCCTAGAGAGACCCAGTACTTC,CASSLILAGGPRETQYF
TRBV11-2,-,TRBD1,TRBJ2-1,TGTGCCAGCAGCCCCCCTCGGGACAGCCACTACAATGAGCAGTTCTTC,CASSPPRDSHYNEQFF
TRBV29-1,-,TRBD1,TRBJ1-3,TGCAGCGTTGAAGCAGGGGGCGAAAACACCATATATTTT,CSVEAGGENTIYF
TRBV2,-,-,TRBJ2-1,TGTGCCAGCAGTGACGCCAGGGCGGGGCATCCAGACAATGAGCAGTTCTTC,CASSDARAGHPDNEQFF
TRBV5-8,-,-,TRBJ2-1,TGTGCCAGCAGCACTCTAAACAATGAGCAGTTCTTC,CASSTLNNEQFF
TRBV10-3,-,-,TRBJ1-2,TGTGCCATCAGTGAGTCAGCAGGGGTAGGCTACACCTTC,CAISESAGVGYTF
TRBV3-1/TRBV3-2,-,TRBD2,TRBJ2-1,TGTGCCAGCAGCCCATACAACCCGGGACTAGTTTTCAGTAATGAGCAGTTCTTC,CASSPYNPGLVFSNEQFF
TRBV19,-,-,TRBJ1-1,TGTGCCAGTAACAATCGGCTAGGGGGCACTGAAGCTTTCTTT,CASNNRLGGTEAFF
TRBV14,-,-,TRBJ1-3,TGTGCCAGCAGCCAAGTCGGCATGAGCGGGGTCTCTGGAAACACCATATATTTT,CASSQVGMSGVSGNTIYF
TRBV19,-,TRBD2,TRBJ2-5,TGTGCCAGTAGTAGAGGGACTAGCGGAGGCCAAGAGACCCAGTACTTC,CASSRGTSGGQETQYF
TRBV7-2,-,-,TRBJ2-1,TGTGCCAGCAGCTATAGGCAAGTAGCGCTAGAGCAGTTCTTC,CASSYRQVALEQFF
TRBV19,-,TRBD2,TRBJ2-3,TGTGCCAGTAGTATAGATCGGGCGGGAGACGGCACAGATACGCAGTATTTT,CASSIDRAGDGTDTQYF
TRBV5-1,-,TRBD1,TRBJ2-1,TGCGCCAGCAGCTTGTTGGGGACAGATTACAATGAGCAGTTCTTC,CASSLLGTDYNEQFF
TRBV27,-,-,TRBJ1-2,TGTGCCAGCCGCGGAAATGCCCCAGTTATCTATGGCTACACCTTC,CASRGNAPVIYGYTF
TRBV11-2,-,-,TRBJ2-3,TGTGCCAGCACTTACCAGGGGCCCCCAGATACGCAGTATTTT,CASTYQGPPDTQYF
TRBV19,-,TRBD2,TRBJ2-3,TGTGCCAGTATGTCTAGCGGGAGGGCCCTTACCACAGATACGCAGTATTTT,CASMSSGRALTTDTQYF
TRBV2,-,-,TRBJ1-1,TGTGCCAGCAGTTTAAGGCGGACTTCGAACACTGAAGCTTTCTTT,CASSLRRTSNTEAFF
TRBV29-1,once,TRBD1,TRBJ2-7,TGCAGCGTTGTCCGGGACAGGAGCTACGAGCAGTACTTC,CSVVRDRSYEQYF
TRBV9,few,-,TRBJ2-2,TGTGCCAGCAGCGTCTCCCAAGGGGGCACCGGGGAGCTGTTTTTT,CASSVSQGGTGELFF
TRBV18,-,TRBD2,TRBJ2-1,TGTGCCAGCTCACGGGGACTAGCGGCCTACAATGAGCAGTTCTTC,CASSRGLAAYNEQFF
TRBV10-3,-,-,TRBJ1-4,TGTGCCATCAGTGACTCCGGGACAAATAATGAAAAACTGTTTTTT,CAISDSGTNNEKLFF
TRBV27,-,TRBD2,TRBJ2-5,TGTGCCAGCAGTCCAACATTAGGCATAGCGGGAGATCCGGGGGGGACCCAGTACTTC,CASSPTLGIAGDPGGTQYF
TRBV21-1,-,-,TRBJ2-7,TGTGCCAGCAGCAATTGGGAACAGGCCTACGAGCAGTACTTC,CASSNWEQAYEQYF
TRBV29-1,-,-,TRBJ1-3,TGCAGCGTCGCCCAGGGATCCGGAAACACCATATATTTT,CSVAQGSGNTIYF
TRBV27,-,TRBD1,TRBJ2-4,TGTGCCAGCAGTGACAGGGTGAAAAACATTCAGTACTTC,CASSDRVKNIQYF
TRBV29-1,few,-,TRBJ2-5,TGCAGCGTGACAATGGCCGGCACCGTGTCTGGAGAGACCCAGTACTTC,CSVTMAGTVSGETQYF
TRBV10-3,-,TRBD2,TRBJ2-1,TGTGCCATCACGGGACTAGCGGGAGGCAATGAGCAGTTCTTC,CAITGLAGGNEQFF
TRBV28,-,-,TRBJ2-7,TGTGCCAGCAGCCCCGGGACTTACCTCTACGAGCAGTACTTC,CASSPGTYLYEQYF
TRBV4-1,-,TRBD1,TRBJ1-2,TGCGCCAGCAGCCAAGTCTGGACAGGGGGCTTTGATGGCTACACCTTC,CASSQVWTGGFDGYTF
TRBV7-2,-,-,TRBJ1-2,TGTGCCAGCAGCTTAGCCCGGCAGGCGGGTTACTATGGCTACACCTTC,CASSLARQAGYYGYTF
TRBV4-3,-,-,TRBJ2-7,TGCGCCAGCAGCCAAGACAGGGGACGGGCTTACGAGCAGTACTTC,CASSQDRGRAYEQYF
TRBV5-1,-,-,TRBJ2-5,TGCGCCAGCAGCCCGGGGGAAGAGACCCAGTACTTC,CASSPGEETQYF
TRBV2,few,TRBD1,TRBJ2-5,TGTGCCGGACAGGGGACGGAGACCCAGTACTTC,CAGQGTETQYF
TRBV7-2,-,-,TRBJ2-7,TGTGCCAGCAGCTTAGGGGCCGGGATCTACGAGCAGTACTTC,CASSLGAGIYEQYF
TRBV6-2/TRBV6-3,-,TRBD1,TRBJ2-5,TGTGCCAGCAGTTACTCGACGGACAGGGGGGGGCAGGAGACCCAGTACTTC,CASSYSTDRGGQETQYF
TRBV28,few,TRBD1,TRBJ2-5,TGTGCCAGCAGTTCAATGACTGGACAGGGGGCTATGGAGACCCAGTACTTC,CASSSMTGQGAMETQYF
TRBV24-1,-,-,TRBJ2-4,TGTGCCACCAGTGAAGGGGCTCAAGGGACTTTGGCCAAAAACATTCAGTACTTC,CATSEGAQGTLAKNIQYF
TRBV21-1,-,-,TRBJ2-3,TGTGCCAGCAGCAAAGTTTCGTTAGGAGACAGAAACACAGATACGCAGTATTTT,CASSKVSLGDRNTDTQYF
TRBV27,-,-,TRBJ2-2,TGTGCCAGCAGTTTACGTCAATGTGGGACATTGAACACCGGGGAGCTGTTTTTT,CASSLRQCGTLNTGELFF
TRBV2,-,TRBD2,TRBJ2-3,TGTGCCAGCGGGGGGGACTACACAGATACGCAGTATTTT,CASGGDYTDTQYF
TRBV11-1,once,TRBD2,TRBJ2-1,TGTGCCAGCAGCCAAACTAGCGGGATGTACAATGAGCAGTTCTTC,CASSQTSGMYNEQFF
TRBV3-1/TRBV3-2,-,TRBD1,TRBJ2-1,TGTGCCAGCAGCCAACTCTTAATTCGGGACAGGGAATACAATGAGCAGTTCTTC,CASSQLLIRDREYNEQFF
TRBV9,-,-,TRBJ1-1,TGTGCCAGCAGCGTAGGGATGGCGTGGAGCGAAGCTTTCTTT,CASSVGMAWSEAFF
TRBV2,-,TRBD2,TRBJ2-1,TGTGCCAGCCGAGGGACTAGCGCTAACAGTGAGCAGTTCTTC,CASRGTSANSEQFF
TRBV6-2/TRBV6-3,-,TRBD1,TRBJ2-3,TGTGCCAGCAGTTACACCCTAGGACAGGTCGGTACGCAGTATTTT,CASSYTLGQVGTQYF
TRBV11-2,-,-,TRBJ2-7,TGTGCCAGCAGCTGGGACTCTGGAACTGCATACTACGAGCAGTACTTC,CASSWDSGTAYYEQYF
TRBV11-2,-,TRBD1,TRBJ2-2,TGTGCCAGCAGCTTAGTTTCAAGGACAGGGTCCGGGGAGCTGTTTTTT,CASSLVSRTGSGELFF
TRBV7-2,-,TRBD2,TRBJ2-2,TGTGCCAGCAGCTCCCCCGGCGGGAGGGCCCTCGGGGAGCTGTTTTTT,CASSSPGGRALGELFF
TRBV18,-,-,TRBJ2-7,TGTGCCAGCTCACCCACAGGGGAAGCGGGCGAGCAGTACTTC,CASSPTGEAGEQYF
TRBV5-1,-,TRBD2,TRBJ2-3,TGCGCCAGCAGCTTGGTTTTTGCGGGAGCAGATACGCAGTATTTT,CASSLVFAGADTQYF
TRBV6-5,-,-,TRBJ1-2,TGTGCCAGCAGTTACTTTACAGGGTCGTATGGCTACACCTTC,CASSYFTGSYGYTF